These 18 T cell receptor beta chains came from one sample sequenced in a study of beta chain features in type 1 diabetes. Expressed TCRB transcripts were sequenced after all isolated RNA was converted to cDNA. The method was immunoSEQ multiplex PCR; TCRdb's version includes in-frame clones alone and lacks a portion of them. Seen here are 900,000 or so clones, 15% to 20% observed once, and the top ten hold 0.023%. Input material: naive CD4+ T cells from blood. These receptors all come from a woman aged 18-30 years in good health.

This sequence joins TRBV19 and TRBJ1-5; D is unclear. CDR3 length equals 15 residues. Per germline, CDR1 LNHDA and CDR2 SQIVND (reference sequence). Trimming took off 6 bases at V and 0 bases at J, with 12 bases between the two ends. The CDR3 loop reads CASRAGGNSNQPQHF. In nucleotides, the CDR3 is TGTGCCAGTAGGGCAGGCGGCAATAGCAATCAGCCCCAGCATTTT.

As for this clone: One end of the junction varies from germline; a read error may be responsible. The rearrangement joins TRBV28 to TRBJ1-5; D unclear. Germline assignment: CDR1 MDHEN and CDR2 SYDVKM. The CDR3 is made up of 12 amino acids. CDR3 bases: TGTGCCAGCAGTTTGGTAAATCGGCCCCAGCATTTT. Encoded protein: CASSLVNRPQHF.

This clone occurred a few times. V and J are TRBV6-5 and TRBJ2-1; D not certain. Germline V gene data show CDR1 as MNHEY and CDR2 as SVGAGI. The CDR3 has 13 residues. V lost 4 bases, J lost 8 bases, and 12 bases lay in between. CDR3 DNA: TGTGCCAGCAGTTTTGGAGTGGGGTATGAGCAGTTCTTC. As protein: CASSFGVGYEQFF.

The CDR3, as DNA: TGTGCTAGTGGTTTGGCCCGCGGGGAAGCGGGAGTCTACGAGCAGTACTTC. Its protein product is CASGLARGEAGVYEQYF. The rearrangement joins TRBV12-5 to TRBJ2-7, with 8 nucleotides matching TRBD2. Germline values: CDR1 LGHNT, CDR2 FRNRAP. The ends lost 1 base at V and 3 bases at J; junction bases unmatched: 11. The CDR3 runs 17 residues.

This clone was picked up a small number of times. The chain uses TRBV28 and TRBJ1-1; no firm D call. CDR3 length: 16 residues. The germline gives CDR1 MDHEN, CDR2 SYDVKM. V was pared by 3 bases and J by 3 bases, with 17 bases between. CDR3 sequence reads: CASSLPGTIAYTEAFF. CDR3 bases: TGTGCCAGCAGTTTGCCGGGAACCATCGCCTACACTGAAGCTTTCTTT.

This clone was picked up a small number of times. CDR3 sequence: CASSPLVTYHYNEQFF. The CDR3 DNA reads as TGTGCCAGCTCTCCCCTCGTGACATACCACTACAATGAGCAGTTCTTC. The chain combines TRBV18 with TRBJ2-1; D is undetermined. V dropped 6 bases and J dropped 3 bases, with 18 bases sitting between them. Germline V lookup: CDR1 KGHSH, CDR2 LQKENI. The CDR3 runs to 16 residues.

The chain couples TRBV11-3 to TRBJ2-2, with a possible D match to TRBD1 (7 bases). Germline V gives CDR1 SGHNT, CDR2 YENEEA. The ends were cut back, 0 bases at V and 4 bases at J, with 15 bases in the middle. The CDR3 length is 17 residues. The CDR3, as DNA: TGTGCCAGCAGCTTAGATCTAGGAGGGGGCGGCACCGGGGAGCTGTTTTTT. It yields the protein CASSLDLGGGGTGELFF.

V gene TRBV4-3 combines with J gene TRBJ2-1; no firm D call. Germline V gene sequence: CDR1 LGHNA, CDR2 YSLEER. The CDR3 is made up of 13 amino acids. V lost 4 bases and J 4 bases, leaving 8 bases between the germline ends. The CDR3 here is CASSPLGYNEQFF. CDR3 in DNA: TGCGCCAGCAGCCCTCTAGGGTACAATGAGCAGTTCTTC.

Comments on this clone: Other nucleotide sequences from this sample produce the same CDR3. The chain couples TRBV10-3 to TRBJ2-7; D unresolved. V lost 4 bases and J 0 bases, leaving 7 bases between the germline ends. Germline assignment: CDR1 ENHRY and CDR2 SYGVKD. The CDR3 extends over 13 amino acids. The CDR3 DNA sequence: TGTGCCATCAGTGGTGGGGTCTCCTACGAGCAGTACTTC. Protein: CAISGGVSYEQYF.

The sample holds a few counts of this clone. J is TRBJ2-1 and V is TRBV11-3; perhaps TRBD2 as D (5 bases). The germline CDR1 and CDR2 sequences are SGHNT and YENEEA. Trimming stripped 4 bases from V and 6 bases from J, with 7 bases between. The CDR3 covers 12 residues. This chain's CDR3 is CASSSLANEQFF. In nucleotides, the CDR3 is TGTGCCAGCAGCTCCCTAGCCAATGAGCAGTTCTTC.

V usage is TRBV14 and J usage is TRBJ2-7, with TRBD1 identical over 10 bases. Losses at the gene ends were 2 bases for V and 4 bases for J; bases not matched to a gene: 5. The CDR3 covers 15 residues. Germline V lookup: CDR1 SGHDN, CDR2 FVKESK. CDR3 sequence: CASSQRTGGTYEQYF. The CDR3 DNA is TGTGCCAGCAGCCAAAGGACAGGGGGAACTTACGAGCAGTACTTC.

The genes are TRBV5-1 and TRBJ2-1, with 10 bases aligning to TRBD2. Trimming took 0 bases from V and 6 from J; bases not matched to a gene: 6. The germline V gene encodes CDR1 SGHRS and CDR2 YFSETQ. This CDR3 spans 16 amino acids. The CDR3 nucleotides read TGCGCCAGCAGCTTGGGCGCTAGCGGGAGATCCAATGAGCAGTTCTTC. Protein product: CASSLGASGRSNEQFF. Drawing the rest from reference TRBV5-1 and TRBJ2-1, the complete variable domain is KAGVTQTPRYLIKTRGQQVTLSCSPISGHRSVSWYQQTPGQGLQFLFEYFSETQRNKGNFPGRFSGRQFSNSRSEMNVSTLELGDSALYLCASSLGASGRSNEQFFGPGTRLTVL.

The chain carries TRBV7-2 and TRBJ2-5; 8 bases map to TRBD2. The CDR3 is made up of 15 amino acids. The germline V gene encodes CDR1 SGHTA and CDR2 FQGNSA. The J segment lost 7 bases and the V segment lost 5 bases, leaving 12 bases of the junction unmatched. The CDR3 region has the DNA TGTGCCAGCAGCCAGAGCGGACTAGCAGGCGGGACCCAGTACTTC. It encodes CASSQSGLAGGTQYF.

The chain couples TRBV11-3 to TRBJ2-5, with D maybe TRBD1 (6 bases). Deletions cut 2 bases from V and 7 bases from J, with 20 bases between. There are 16 residues in the CDR3. Germline assignment: CDR1 SGHNT and CDR2 YENEEA. CDR3 bases: TGTGCCAGCAGCTTATCGGTTGGGGCAGGGGCAGGGACCCAGTACTTC. Translating gives CASSLSVGAGAGTQYF.

The chain uses TRBV9 and TRBJ2-7, with 9 bases lining up with TRBD2. Trimming at V came to 0 bases and at J to 6 bases, leaving 4 bases not matched to a gene. Germline V gene sequence: CDR1 SGDLS, CDR2 YYNGEE. The CDR3 has 14 amino acids. CDR3 sequence: CASSVARTSVEQYF. DNA of the CDR3: TGTGCCAGCAGCGTAGCCCGGACTAGCGTCGAGCAGTACTTC.

The chain joins TRBV7-9 to TRBJ1-1; no clear D gene. This CDR3 region has 14 residues. Germline-derived CDR1 and CDR2 are SEHNR and FQNEAQ (reference sequence). Trimming shortened V by 5 bases and J by 1 base, and 11 bases separated the two germline ends. CDR3 sequence (DNA): TGTGCCAGCAGCCGGACTGTGGCGAACACTGAAGCTTTCTTT. This gives the protein CASSRTVANTEAFF.

This sequence joins TRBV6-6 and TRBJ2-2; unclear D gene. The V end lost 6 bases, the J end lost 1 base, and 9 bases lay between the germline ends. Germline CDR1 and CDR2: MNHNY and SVGAGI (reference sequence). The CDR3 is 14 residues long. In nucleotides, the CDR3 is TGTGCCAGCAGCCACAGACTGAACACCGGGGAGCTGTTTTTT. This sequence encodes CASSHRLNTGELFF.

The CDR3 DNA is TGTGCCAGCAGTACCGACAGGGGGCGGGAGACCCAGTACTTC. Protein: CASSTDRGRETQYF. V usage is TRBV2 and J usage is TRBJ2-5, with 10 bases identical to TRBD1. The germline V gene has CDR1 SNHLY and CDR2 FYNNEI. The CDR3 covers 14 residues. With V trimmed by 5 bases and J by 5 bases, 5 bases remained unmatched.